The rows below give T cell receptor beta chains drawn from one sample of a study of regulatory T cells in long-lasting Graves disease. MiXCR, applied by TCRdb to the multiplex PCR reads, yields one record per CDR3 protein. The data hold about 460,000 distinct CDR3 sequences, with around 15% observed a single time. These same data were also listed under a study on T cells in Graves' hyperthyroidism and ophthalmopathy.

Sequenced material: peripheral blood mononuclear cells (PBMCs), taken at new diagnosis, from a patient treated with antithyroid drugs. The receptors here all came from a woman aged 45 to 65 with Graves disease. CDR3s include the opening cysteine and the closing phenylalanine or tryptophan. The order of the fields is clone size, CDR3 length, J gene, D gene, V gene, CDR3 DNA, CDR3 protein. A D gene is named only where the DNA matches it firmly. The size of a clone is reported for some rows only, either as once, few or many, or as a class for expanded clones.

size: many
length: 19
J: TRBJ2-6
D: TRBD2
V: TRBV2
DNA: TGTGCCAGCAGTGCCGGGACTAGCGGGACCAACTCTGGGGCCAACGTCCTGACTTTC
CDR3: CASSAGTSGTNSGANVLTF

size: .
length: 12
J: TRBJ2-3
D: .
V: TRBV11-3
DNA: TGTGCCAGCAGCTCGTATGAGAGGACGCAGTATTTT
CDR3: CASSSYERTQYF

size: many
length: 18
J: TRBJ2-1
D: TRBD2
V: TRBV12-3/TRBV12-4
DNA: TGTGCCAGCAGTTTAGCGCTCTATGAGCGGGAAGCGTACAATGAGCAGTTCTTC
CDR3: CASSLALYEREAYNEQFF

size: many
length: 13
J: TRBJ2-7
D: .
V: TRBV2
DNA: TGTGCCAGCAGTAGCAAGCCTTGGGACGAGCAGTACTTC
CDR3: CASSSKPWDEQYF

size: many
length: 13
J: TRBJ2-1
D: .
V: TRBV2
DNA: TGTGCCAGCAGTGGGACCAACTACAATGAGCAGTTCTTC
CDR3: CASSGTNYNEQFF

size: .
length: 19
J: TRBJ2-2
D: .
V: TRBV6-2/TRBV6-3
DNA: TGTGCCAGCAGTTACCGGGACACCGGGGAAATCGCGAACACCGGGGGGCTGTTTTTT
CDR3: CASSYRDTGEIANTGGLFF

size: many
length: 12
J: TRBJ2-3
D: .
V: TRBV11-2
DNA: TGTGCCAGCAGGGAAATAGTGGATACGCAGTATTTT
CDR3: CASREIVDTQYF

size: .
length: 18
J: TRBJ2-3
D: TRBD1
V: TRBV5-4
DNA: TGTGCCAGCAGCTTGGGGGGATTGGACAGGGCTAGCACAGATACGCAGTATTTT
CDR3: CASSLGGLDRASTDTQYF

size: many
length: 15
J: TRBJ1-3
D: .
V: TRBV18
DNA: TGTGCCAGCTCACCAACCCGGGCCGCTGGAAACACCATATATTTT
CDR3: CASSPTRAAGNTIYF

size: few
length: 14
J: TRBJ1-6
D: TRBD1
V: TRBV12-3/TRBV12-4
DNA: TGTGCCAGCAGTTCACAGGGGGTTAATTCACCCCTCCACTTT
CDR3: CASSSQGVNSPLHF

size: few
length: 14
J: TRBJ1-3
D: .
V: TRBV12-3/TRBV12-4
DNA: TGTGCCAGCAGCCGCAGGGGCTCTGGAAACACCATATATTTT
CDR3: CASSRRGSGNTIYF

size: few
length: 17
J: TRBJ2-7
D: TRBD2
V: TRBV24-1
DNA: TGTGCCACCAGTGATCGACCCTCGGCGGGAGGCTCCTACGAGCAGTACTTC
CDR3: CATSDRPSAGGSYEQYF

size: many
length: 16
J: TRBJ2-2
D: TRBD2
V: TRBV5-1
DNA: TGCGCCAGCAGCTTACTAGCGGGAGTGGACACCGGGGAGCTGTTTTTT
CDR3: CASSLLAGVDTGELFF

size: many
length: 16
J: TRBJ2-7
D: TRBD2
V: TRBV5-1
DNA: TGCGCCAGCAGCTTGGCCGGACTAGCGGGAGTCTACGAGCAGTACTTC
CDR3: CASSLAGLAGVYEQYF

size: many
length: 16
J: TRBJ2-1
D: TRBD2
V: TRBV11-2
DNA: TGTGCCAGCAGCTTAAGGTGGCTAGCGGGAGGCGATGAGCAGTTCTTC
CDR3: CASSLRWLAGGDEQFF

size: .
length: 17
J: TRBJ2-1
D: TRBD2
V: TRBV4-2
DNA: TGTGCCAGCAGCCACGAGTCAGCGACTAGCGAGGGCAATGAGCAGTTCTTC
CDR3: CASSHESATSEGNEQFF

size: many
length: 15
J: TRBJ1-5
D: TRBD1
V: TRBV28
DNA: TGTGCCAGCAGTTTATGGGACAGGGGGCCTCAGCCCCAGCATTTT
CDR3: CASSLWDRGPQPQHF

size: many
length: 15
J: TRBJ2-7
D: .
V: TRBV7-2
DNA: TGTGCCAGCAGCTTAGGTCCAGGAGATACCTACGAGCAGTACTTC
CDR3: CASSLGPGDTYEQYF

size: few
length: 14
J: TRBJ2-7
D: .
V: TRBV3-1
DNA: TGTGCCAGCAGCCGCCCTACGCAAGTCCACGAGCAGTACTTC
CDR3: CASSRPTQVHEQYF

size: few
length: 14
J: TRBJ1-5
D: .
V: TRBV19
DNA: TGTGCCAGTAGTATAGAGGCAGGTAATCAGCCCCAGCATTTT
CDR3: CASSIEAGNQPQHF

size: many
length: 15
J: TRBJ2-5
D: .
V: TRBV5-1
DNA: TGCGCCAGCAGCTTGGGGGCCAGCCCCCAAGAGACCCAGTACTTC
CDR3: CASSLGASPQETQYF

size: .
length: 17
J: TRBJ2-3
D: .
V: TRBV5-1
DNA: TGCGCCAGCAGCTTGCCTCCTGGGTTCCCTCGCACAGATACGCAGTATTTT
CDR3: CASSLPPGFPRTDTQYF